This TCR beta chain derives from a study of blood T cell repertoires in COVID-19 (dated by TCRdb to 2020 to 2021). Concerning the study at large: The collaborator samples originated in the United States, Italy and Spain and spanned the acute and convalescent phases of COVID-19. A de-identified subject ID, COVID-19 status, age in years and sex were almost always included in the sample metadata. The material from the prospective study consisted of cDNA or gDNA derived from T cells, B-cell-depleted T cells, or PBMCs. Subjects who had been exposed to COVID-19, were actively infected with it, or had recovered from it provided the deeply sampled blood TCRbeta repertoires that made up the dataset. The repertoires were made available in a free public database intended to serve as a resource for research on the immune response to SARS-CoV-2. HLA class I and class II types, where available, came from metadata supplied by the sample provider rather than from assay-based typing. The samples were drawn from two sources: the first 160 participants of the ongoing ImmuneRACE study, and some 1,300 subjects contributed by 6 global collaborators.

Turning to this clone: Its antigen specificity is not known. The sample holds no much larger clone one base away, and base qualities are not on file.

Results and caveats for the whole study, not just this receptor: The quantity of clinical and demographic metadata differed by source and by participant and was supplied without curation.

TCRbeta CDR3 regions were amplified from genomic DNA by means of the immunoSEQ Assay, a bias-controlled multiplex PCR. The original pipeline was this. The number of nucleated cells in each sample was estimated by amplification of reference gene primers within the assay. To quantify the absolute abundance of each unique TCRbeta CDR3 rearrangement, sequence reads were collapsed and filtered. For each sample, productive Simpson clonality was calculated by taking the square root of Simpson's diversity index across productive rearrangements. TCRdb retrieved this table from immuneACCESS and kept in-frame rearrangements only. Not all clones are present; in checked studies, unresolved V genes account for under half, and no reason is known for the remainder. V, J and clone size derive from that table, while D and trimming were established from the DNA sequence. This sample is represented by tens of thousands of clones; roughly 87% of them were singletons. Around 1.6% of the sample rests with the top ten.

Each collaborating institution followed its own protocols to collect whole blood in K2EDTA tubes. For TCRbeta analysis, collaborator samples were shipped as frozen whole blood, as isolated PBMCs, or as DNA extracted from either sample type. The V end gives up 4 bases and the J end 6 bases, leaving 5 bases in the junction not matched to a gene. The CDR3 covers 15 residues, taking in both the cysteine and the phenylalanine. Only the CDR3 part of the read is kept: 45 bases, read in frame from the first base. The CDR1 and CDR2 encoded by the germline V gene are SGHRS and YFSETQ. The sequenced sample consisted of peripheral blood. This TCR came from a man in his sixties with acute or convalescent COVID-19. The rearrangement joined TRBV5-1 to TRBJ2-7; 15 bases in between match TRBD2. The bases are TGCGCCAGCAGCCCTCGGACTAGCGGGGGGGCCGAGCAGTACTTC. This yields the protein CASSPRTSGGAEQYF.